What follows are 18 T cell receptor beta chains derived from one specimen sequenced in a study of cytomegalovirus exposure and HLA in healthy donors. With 60 Vbeta and 13 Jbeta primers, the PCR was carried out. Clones were read by immunoSEQ multiplex PCR, and TCRdb kept only the in-frame ones, dropping some. The sample consists of roughly 100,000 clones, roughly three quarters of them appearing once. Sequencing was done on a sample of PBMCs. The receptor set was obtained from a young man in good health and CMV-seronegative.

Written as DNA, the CDR3 is TGTGCCAGCAGTTCCCCCCGGACTAGCGGGCTGGATACGCAGTATTTT. It yields the protein CASSSPRTSGLDTQYF. This chain connects TRBV6-5 to TRBJ2-3; 11 positions agree with TRBD2. CDR3 size: 16 residues. V trimming: 4 bases; J trimming: 6 bases; junction bases outside the gene matches: 9. The germline CDR1 and CDR2 sequences are MNHEY and SVGAGI.

The gene calls are TRBV11-2 and TRBJ2-5, with D possibly being TRBD2 (6 bases). Germline-derived CDR1 and CDR2 are SGHAT and FQNNGV. The CDR3 sequence is 18 residues long. V was clipped by 5 bases and J by 7 bases, with 29 bases between them. CDR3 sequence (DNA): TGTGCCAGCAGCAGCCTAAGGGCGGGACCGACGCGGGCGGGGACCCAGTACTTC. Protein sequence: CASSSLRAGPTRAGTQYF.

The rearrangement joins TRBV7-9 to TRBJ2-7, with D possibly matching TRBD1 (6 bases). CDR1 and CDR2 (germline): SEHNR, FQNEAQ (reference sequence). This CDR3 comprises 14 residues. V lost 5 bases, J lost 2 bases, and 13 bases lay in between. The CDR3 protein is CASSLGQTTYEQYF. CDR3 sequence (DNA): TGTGCCAGCAGCCTTGGACAGACAACCTACGAGCAGTACTTC. The complete variable domain, with remaining parts taken from reference TRBV7-9 and TRBJ2-7, reads DTGVSQNPRHKITKRGQNVTFRCDPISEHNRLYWYRQTLGQGPEFLTYFQNEAQLEKSRLLSDRFSAERPKGSFSTLEIQRTEQGDSAMYLCASSLGQTTYEQYFGPGTRLTVT.

The V call is TRBV6-6, the J call TRBJ1-2, with D tentatively TRBD1 (5 bases). The germline V and J ends were trimmed by 4 bases and 7 bases, with 16 bases remaining between them. The CDR3 extends over 14 amino acids. Germline-derived CDR1 and CDR2 are MNHNY and SVGAGI (reference sequence). CDR3 protein: CASSSGPGRAGYTF. The CDR3 region has the DNA TGTGCCAGCAGTTCGGGTCCAGGGAGGGCTGGCTACACCTTC.

V usage is TRBV28 and J usage is TRBJ1-4; D may be TRBD1 (6 bases). Trimming cost V 6 bases and J 7 bases, with 18 bases left between them. The V gene's germline CDR1 is MDHEN and CDR2 SYDVKM. This CDR3 comprises 15 residues. The CDR3 protein is CASRQGGGLGEKLFF. DNA for the CDR3: TGTGCCAGCAGACAAGGGGGGGGTTTAGGTGAAAAACTGTTTTTT.

This rearrangement joins TRBV7-2 to TRBJ1-2; D gene unclear. CDR1 is SGHTA and CDR2 is FQGNSA in the germline V gene. V was cut by 3 bases and J by 9 bases, with 14 bases left in between. The CDR3 loop spans 13 amino acids. In nucleotides, the CDR3 is TGTGCCAGCAGCTTGGAGAGAGGTACTAGCTACACCTTC. Amino acid sequence: CASSLERGTSYTF.

The chain uses TRBV7-9 and TRBJ2-4; perhaps TRBD2 as D (6 bases). The germline CDR1 and CDR2 sequences are SEHNR and FQNEAQ (reference sequence). With 6 bases removed from V and 8 bases from J, the gap between germline ends came to 20 bases. This CDR3 spans 15 amino acids. The CDR3 DNA is TGTGCCAGCAGTCTCTATGCTCGTGGCGGGGACATTCAGTACTTC. As protein: CASSLYARGGDIQYF.

This clone came up a few times. The V and J genes are TRBV4-2 and TRBJ2-7; TRBD2 aligns across 12 bases. The CDR3 contains 15 residues. The germline V gene has CDR1 LGHNA and CDR2 YNFKEQ. Germline trimming cut 5 bases from V and 4 bases from J; bases unmatched to any gene: 6. CDR3 nucleotides: TGTGCCAGCAGCGAACGGACTAGCGGGAATTACGAGCAGTACTTC. Its translation is CASSERTSGNYEQYF.

This clone was counted a single time. This sequence joins TRBV15 and TRBJ2-7; D is perhaps TRBD2 (5 bases). Germline loops: CDR1 LNHNV, CDR2 YYDKDF (reference sequence). The CDR3 covers 14 residues. The ends were cut back, 5 bases at V and 5 bases at J, with 16 bases in the middle. This CDR3 is CATSLNPDGDEQYF. CDR3 nucleotide sequence: TGTGCCACCAGCCTCAACCCTGACGGGGACGAGCAGTACTTC.

This clone was seen more than once but under ten times. V usage is TRBV28 and J usage is TRBJ1-1; D is unresolved. The CDR3 length is 14 residues. CDR1 is MDHEN, CDR2 SYDVKM, per germline. The V gene lost 4 bases and the J gene lost 1 base, with 10 bases spanning the gap. Here the CDR3 DNA reads TGTGCCAGCAGTTCCCCCGGGGAGAACACTGAAGCTTTCTTT. This encodes CASSSPGENTEAFF.

The CDR3 bases are TGTGCCAGCAGCCAACTCCCGAAGTCAGGGGGCTCTGGAAACACCATATATTTT. It translates to CASSQLPKSGGSGNTIYF. The chain has TRBV7-9 and TRBJ1-3; 7 positions match TRBD1. The CDR3 has 18 amino acids. The germline gives CDR1 SEHNR, CDR2 FQNEAQ (reference sequence). J was trimmed by 0 bases and V by 5 bases; bases with no gene match: 13.

This chain connects TRBV27 to TRBJ1-6; TRBD1 aligns across 7 bases. The germline gives CDR1 MNHEY, CDR2 SMNVEV (reference sequence). Trimming took 0 bases from V and 8 from J; bases not matched to a gene: 1. This CDR3 spans 14 amino acids. DNA of the CDR3: TGTGCCAGCAGTTTATCCAGGGGGTATTCACCCCTCCACTTT. The encoded protein is CASSLSRGYSPLHF.

CDR3 amino acids: CASGATKETQYF. CDR3 DNA: TGTGCCAGCGGGGCCACGAAAGAGACCCAGTACTTC. The rearrangement joins TRBV7-9 to TRBJ2-5, with D perhaps matching TRBD1 (5 bases). V was cut by 8 bases and J by 3 bases, with 10 bases left in between. This CDR3 spans 12 amino acids. Germline CDR1 reads SEHNR; CDR2 reads FQNEAQ (reference sequence).

The chain couples TRBV6-1 to TRBJ2-1; 9 bases line up with TRBD2. V shed 6 bases, J shed 8 bases, and the junction held 8 bases outside the gene matches. Germline lookup yields CDR1 MNHNS and CDR2 SASEGT. CDR3 length: 14 amino acids. The CDR3 protein is CASREGLARDEQFF. The CDR3 region has the DNA TGTGCCAGCAGGGAGGGACTAGCTAGGGATGAGCAGTTCTTC.

The rearrangement joins TRBV10-2 to TRBJ1-3, with D uncertain. V dropped 3 bases and J dropped 0 bases, with 9 bases sitting between them. Germline-derived CDR1 and CDR2 are WSHSY and SAAADI. The CDR3 sequence is 15 residues long. CDR3 nucleotide sequence: TGCGCCAGCAGTGACCTGAGTTACTCTGGAAACACCATATATTTT. It codes for CASSDLSYSGNTIYF.

The J gene is TRBJ2-3, the V gene TRBV5-1; a possible D gene is TRBD1 (5 bases). V was clipped by 4 bases and J by 2 bases, with 17 bases between them. The CDR3 consists of 16 residues. Germline CDR1 reads SGHRS; CDR2 reads YFSETQ. As DNA, the CDR3 is TGCGCCAGCAGCCCAGAGGCCCAGGGCACCACAGATACGCAGTATTTT. Its translation: CASSPEAQGTTDTQYF.

The rearrangement links TRBV19 to TRBJ1-5, with no clear D. Germline CDR1 is LNHDA and CDR2 is SQIVND (reference sequence). CDR3 length: 13 amino acids. Trimming pared 8 bases from V and 4 bases from J, leaving 12 bases between. CDR3 nucleotide sequence: TGTGCCAGTTCGGCAAGGGAGAATCAGCCCCAGCATTTT. Translating gives CASSARENQPQHF.

The rearrangement joins TRBV27 to TRBJ2-7, with 9 bases aligning to TRBD1. The CDR3 covers 14 residues. The ends lost 5 bases at V and 3 bases at J; junction bases unmatched: 5. Germline CDR1 MNHEY, CDR2 SMNVEV (reference sequence). The chain's CDR3 is CASSGQGRFYEQYF. The CDR3 DNA reads as TGTGCCAGCAGTGGACAGGGGCGATTCTACGAGCAGTACTTC.